The 3 T cell receptor beta chains below were found in one sample sequenced in a study of cytomegalovirus exposure and HLA in healthy donors. The primer mix had 60 Vbeta and 13 Jbeta primers. Data came from immunoSEQ multiplex PCR; TCRdb stores just in-frame clones and leaves some out. The sample lists 150,000 or so clones; more than 60% were seen once. The sequencing input was PBMCs. Receptors originate from a man aged 25-45 years in good health and CMV-seropositive.

This clone came up once. The chain joins TRBV5-4 to TRBJ2-7; TRBD1 aligns across 9 bases. V shed 4 bases and J 10 bases; nucleotides not matched to a gene: 12. The CDR3 is 14 residues long. The germline V gene encodes CDR1 SGHNT and CDR2 YYREEE (reference sequence). The CDR3 sequence is CASSVRDRAPEQYF. For the CDR3, the DNA is TGTGCCAGCAGCGTTCGGGACAGGGCCCCCGAACAGTACTTC.

The chain recombines TRBV19 with TRBJ1-1; maybe TRBD1 (6 bases). The germline gives CDR1 LNHDA, CDR2 SQIVND (reference sequence). V lost 9 bases and J 5 bases, leaving 16 bases between the germline ends. The CDR3 has 13 amino acids. The CDR3 nucleotides are TGTGCCAGCACCCGGGAGGGGGTAACTGAAGCTTTCTTT. It is translated as CASTREGVTEAFF.

This clone has a single count. The V call is TRBV7-2, the J call TRBJ2-7; 8 bases are a match to TRBD2. With V trimmed by 5 bases and J by 4 bases, 13 bases remained unmatched. Germline V lookup: CDR1 SGHTA, CDR2 FQGNSA. The CDR3 has 16 residues. The CDR3 DNA sequence: TGTGCCAGCAGCCCCTGGGGGGCGGGAGGCTTATACGAGCAGTACTTC. Its protein is CASSPWGAGGLYEQYF.